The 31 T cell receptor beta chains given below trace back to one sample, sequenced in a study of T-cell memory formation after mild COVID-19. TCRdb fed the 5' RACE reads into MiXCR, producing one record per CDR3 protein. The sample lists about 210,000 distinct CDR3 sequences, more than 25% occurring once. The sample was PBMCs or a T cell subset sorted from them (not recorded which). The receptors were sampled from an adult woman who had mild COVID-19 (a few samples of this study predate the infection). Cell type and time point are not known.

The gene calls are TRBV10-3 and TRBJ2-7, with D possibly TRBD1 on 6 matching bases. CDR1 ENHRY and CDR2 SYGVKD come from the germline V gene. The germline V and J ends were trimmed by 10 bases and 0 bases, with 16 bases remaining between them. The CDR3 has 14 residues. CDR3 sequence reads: CATTRTVPSYEQYF. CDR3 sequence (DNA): TGTGCCACGACCCGGACAGTGCCCTCCTACGAGCAGTACTTC.

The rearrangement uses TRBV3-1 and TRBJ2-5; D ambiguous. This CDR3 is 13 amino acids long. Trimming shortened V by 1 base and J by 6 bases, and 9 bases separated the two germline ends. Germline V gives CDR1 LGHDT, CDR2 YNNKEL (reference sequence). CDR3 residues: CASSQVPSQTQYF. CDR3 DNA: TGTGCCAGCAGCCAAGTACCATCGCAGACCCAGTACTTC.

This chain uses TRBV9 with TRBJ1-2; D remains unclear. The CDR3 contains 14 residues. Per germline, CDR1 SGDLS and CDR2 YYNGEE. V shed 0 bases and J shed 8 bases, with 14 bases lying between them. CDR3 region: CASSVDSFGEGYTF. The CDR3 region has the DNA TGTGCCAGCAGCGTAGACAGCTTCGGGGAGGGCTACACCTTC.

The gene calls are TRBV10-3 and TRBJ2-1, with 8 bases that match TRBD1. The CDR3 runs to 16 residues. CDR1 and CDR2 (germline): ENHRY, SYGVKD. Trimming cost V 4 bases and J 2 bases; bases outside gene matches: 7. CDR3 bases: TGTGCCATCAGTGGTCCTGGCAGGGGGCCCTACAATGAGCAGTTCTTC. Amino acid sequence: CAISGPGRGPYNEQFF.

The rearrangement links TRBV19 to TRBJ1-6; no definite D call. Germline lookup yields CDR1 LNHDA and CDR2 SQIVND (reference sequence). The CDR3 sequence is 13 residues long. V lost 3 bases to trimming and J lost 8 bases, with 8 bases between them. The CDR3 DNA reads TGTGCCAGTAGTATGGCGGTACATTCACCCCTCCACTTT. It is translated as CASSMAVHSPLHF.

The CDR3 region is CASSLEPVNSYEQYF. In nucleotides, the CDR3 is TGCGCCAGCAGCTTGGAGCCGGTGAACTCCTACGAGCAGTACTTC. V is TRBV5-1 and J is TRBJ2-7; no clear D. Germline CDR1 is SGHRS and CDR2 is YFSETQ. The length of the CDR3 is 15 residues. The germline V and J ends were trimmed by 0 bases and 0 bases, with 10 bases remaining between them.

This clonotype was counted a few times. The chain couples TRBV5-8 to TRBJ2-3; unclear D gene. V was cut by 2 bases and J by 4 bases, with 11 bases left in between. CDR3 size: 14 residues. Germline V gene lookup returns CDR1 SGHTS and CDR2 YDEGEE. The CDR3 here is CASSLGRPADTQYF. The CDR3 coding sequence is TGTGCCAGCAGCTTAGGCCGCCCCGCAGATACGCAGTATTTT.

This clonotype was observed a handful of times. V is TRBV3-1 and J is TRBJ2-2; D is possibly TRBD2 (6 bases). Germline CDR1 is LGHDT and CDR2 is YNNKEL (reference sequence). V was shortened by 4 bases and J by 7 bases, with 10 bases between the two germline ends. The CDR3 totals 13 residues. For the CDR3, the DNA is TGTGCCAGCAGCCGTCGGGAGTTCGGGGAGCTGTTTTTT. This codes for CASSRREFGELFF.

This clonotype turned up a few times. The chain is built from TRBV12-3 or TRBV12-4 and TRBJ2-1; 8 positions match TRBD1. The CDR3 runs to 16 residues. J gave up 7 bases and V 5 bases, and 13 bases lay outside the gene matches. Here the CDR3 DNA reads TGTGCCAGCAGTCCATCCGTCGGACAGGGCCCTAATGAGCAGTTCTTC. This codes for CASSPSVGQGPNEQFF.

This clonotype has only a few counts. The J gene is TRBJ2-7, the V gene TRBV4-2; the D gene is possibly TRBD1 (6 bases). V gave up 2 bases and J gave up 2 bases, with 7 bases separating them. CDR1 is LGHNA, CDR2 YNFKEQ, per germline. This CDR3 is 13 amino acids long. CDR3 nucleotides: TGTGCCAGCAGCCAATCAGGGGCCTACGAGCAGTACTTC. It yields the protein CASSQSGAYEQYF.

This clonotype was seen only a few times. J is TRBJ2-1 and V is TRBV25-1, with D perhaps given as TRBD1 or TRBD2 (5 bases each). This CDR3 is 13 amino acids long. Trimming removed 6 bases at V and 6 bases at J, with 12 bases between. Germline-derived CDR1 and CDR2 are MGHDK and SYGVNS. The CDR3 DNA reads TGTGCCAGCAGCGGTGGGGGTCTCAATGAGCAGTTCTTC. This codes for CASSGGGLNEQFF.

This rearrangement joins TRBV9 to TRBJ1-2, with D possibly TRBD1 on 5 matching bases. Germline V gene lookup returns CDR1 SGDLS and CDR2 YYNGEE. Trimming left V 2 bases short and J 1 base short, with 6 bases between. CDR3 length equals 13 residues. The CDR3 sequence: CASSVDSNYGYTF. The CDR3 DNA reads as TGTGCCAGCAGCGTCGACAGTAACTATGGCTACACCTTC.

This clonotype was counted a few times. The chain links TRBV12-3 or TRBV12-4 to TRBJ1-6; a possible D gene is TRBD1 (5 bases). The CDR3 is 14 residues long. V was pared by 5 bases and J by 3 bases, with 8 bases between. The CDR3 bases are TGTGCCAGCAGTCGCGACAGCTATAATTCACCCCTCCACTTT. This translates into CASSRDSYNSPLHF.

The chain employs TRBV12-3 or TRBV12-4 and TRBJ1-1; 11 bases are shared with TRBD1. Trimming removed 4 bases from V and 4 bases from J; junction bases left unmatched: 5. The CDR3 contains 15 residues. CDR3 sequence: CASSSPGTGGTEAFF. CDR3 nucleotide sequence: TGTGCCAGCAGTTCCCCCGGGACAGGGGGCACTGAAGCTTTCTTT.

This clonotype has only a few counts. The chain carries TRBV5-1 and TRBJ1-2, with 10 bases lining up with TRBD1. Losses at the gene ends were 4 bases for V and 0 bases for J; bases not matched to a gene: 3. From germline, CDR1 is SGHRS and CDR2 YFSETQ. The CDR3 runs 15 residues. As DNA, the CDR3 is TGCGCCAGCAGCGTAGGGACAGGGGCTAACTATGGCTACACCTTC. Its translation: CASSVGTGANYGYTF. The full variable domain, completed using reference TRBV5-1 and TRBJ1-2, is KAGVTQTPRYLIKTRGQQVTLSCSPISGHRSVSWYQQTPGQGLQFLFEYFSETQRNKGNFPGRFSGRQFSNSRSEMNVSTLELGDSALYLCASSVGTGANYGYTFGSGTRLTVV.

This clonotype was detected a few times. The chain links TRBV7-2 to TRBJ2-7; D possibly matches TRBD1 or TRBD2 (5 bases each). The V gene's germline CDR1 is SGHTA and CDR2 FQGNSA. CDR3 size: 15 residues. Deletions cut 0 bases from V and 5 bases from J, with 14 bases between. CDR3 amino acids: CASSLAGIGTNEQYF. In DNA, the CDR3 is TGTGCCAGCAGCTTAGCGGGAATAGGGACCAACGAGCAGTACTTC.

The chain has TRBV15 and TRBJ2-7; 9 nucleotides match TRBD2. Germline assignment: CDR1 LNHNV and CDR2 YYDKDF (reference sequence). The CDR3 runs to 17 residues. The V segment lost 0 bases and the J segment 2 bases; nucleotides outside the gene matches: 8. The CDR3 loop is CATSREISLAGPYEQYF. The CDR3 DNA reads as TGTGCCACCAGCAGAGAAATTAGTCTAGCGGGACCCTACGAGCAGTACTTC.

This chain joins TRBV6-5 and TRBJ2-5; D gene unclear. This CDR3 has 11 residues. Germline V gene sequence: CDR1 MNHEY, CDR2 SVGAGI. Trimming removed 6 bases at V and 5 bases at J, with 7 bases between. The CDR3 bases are TGTGCCAGCAGAACCGGCGAGACCCAGTACTTC. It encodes CASRTGETQYF.

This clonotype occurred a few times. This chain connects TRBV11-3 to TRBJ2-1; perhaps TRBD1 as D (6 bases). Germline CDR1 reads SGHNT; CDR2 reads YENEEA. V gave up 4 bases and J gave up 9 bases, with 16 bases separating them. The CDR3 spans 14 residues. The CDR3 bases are TGTGCCAGCAGCTCCGTACGGACAGAGGGTGAGCAGTTCTTC. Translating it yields CASSSVRTEGEQFF.

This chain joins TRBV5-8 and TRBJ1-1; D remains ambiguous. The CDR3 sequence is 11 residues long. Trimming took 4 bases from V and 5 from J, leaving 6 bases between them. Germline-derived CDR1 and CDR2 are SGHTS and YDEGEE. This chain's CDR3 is CASSRRTEAFF. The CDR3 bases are TGTGCCAGCAGCCGGAGGACTGAAGCTTTCTTT.

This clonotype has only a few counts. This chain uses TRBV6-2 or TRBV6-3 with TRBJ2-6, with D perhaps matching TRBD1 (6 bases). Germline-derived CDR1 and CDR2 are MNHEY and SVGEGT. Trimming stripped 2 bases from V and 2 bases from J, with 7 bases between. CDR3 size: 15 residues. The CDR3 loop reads CASSYQGTGANVLTF. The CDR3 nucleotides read TGTGCCAGCAGTTACCAGGGGACTGGGGCCAACGTCCTGACTTTC.

CDR3 region: CASSERTGSGGTYNEQFF. CDR3 sequence (DNA): TGTGCCAGCAGTGAAAGAACCGGCAGCGGGGGGACCTACAATGAGCAGTTCTTC. V and J are TRBV2 and TRBJ2-1; 9 nucleotides align to TRBD2. The junction had 10 bases not matched to a gene; V was cut back by 2 bases and J by 2 bases. The germline V gene encodes CDR1 SNHLY and CDR2 FYNNEI. The CDR3 spans 18 residues.

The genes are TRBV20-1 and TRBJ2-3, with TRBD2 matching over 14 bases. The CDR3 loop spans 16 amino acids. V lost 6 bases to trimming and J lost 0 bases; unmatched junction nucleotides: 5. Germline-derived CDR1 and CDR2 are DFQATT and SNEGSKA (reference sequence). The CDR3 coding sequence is TGCAGTGCGCCGGGACTAGCGGGAGTGAGCACAGATACGCAGTATTTT. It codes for CSAPGLAGVSTDTQYF.

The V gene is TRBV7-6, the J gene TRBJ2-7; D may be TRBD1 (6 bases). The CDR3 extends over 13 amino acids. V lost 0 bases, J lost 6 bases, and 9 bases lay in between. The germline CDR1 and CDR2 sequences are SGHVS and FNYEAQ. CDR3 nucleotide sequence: TGTGCCAGCAGCTTAGCTGAGGGGGTCGAGCAGTACTTC. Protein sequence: CASSLAEGVEQYF.

CDR3 nucleotides: TGCGCCAGCAGCAAACGGGATCCCACCACAGATACGCAGTATTTT. It is translated as CASSKRDPTTDTQYF. The rearrangement links TRBV5-1 to TRBJ2-3, with a possible D match to TRBD2 (5 bases). Germline V gene sequence: CDR1 SGHRS, CDR2 YFSETQ. The CDR3 is 15 amino acids. With 4 bases removed from V and 2 bases from J, the gap between germline ends came to 14 bases. Supplemented by reference TRBV5-1 and TRBJ2-3, the full variable domain reads KAGVTQTPRYLIKTRGQQVTLSCSPISGHRSVSWYQQTPGQGLQFLFEYFSETQRNKGNFPGRFSGRQFSNSRSEMNVSTLELGDSALYLCASSKRDPTTDTQYFGPGTRLTVL.

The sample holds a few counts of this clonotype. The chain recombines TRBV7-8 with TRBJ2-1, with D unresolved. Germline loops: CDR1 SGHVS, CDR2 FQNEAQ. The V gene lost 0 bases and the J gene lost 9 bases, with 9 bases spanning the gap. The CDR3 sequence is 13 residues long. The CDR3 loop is CASSLALSGEQFF. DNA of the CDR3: TGTGCCAGCAGCTTAGCACTCTCGGGTGAGCAGTTCTTC.

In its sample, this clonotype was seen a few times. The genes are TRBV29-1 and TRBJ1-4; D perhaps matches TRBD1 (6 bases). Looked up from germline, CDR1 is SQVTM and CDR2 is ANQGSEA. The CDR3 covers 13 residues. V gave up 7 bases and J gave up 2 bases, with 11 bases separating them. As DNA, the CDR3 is TGCAGCGCCGGGGACACCACTAATGAAAAACTGTTTTTT. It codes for CSAGDTTNEKLFF.

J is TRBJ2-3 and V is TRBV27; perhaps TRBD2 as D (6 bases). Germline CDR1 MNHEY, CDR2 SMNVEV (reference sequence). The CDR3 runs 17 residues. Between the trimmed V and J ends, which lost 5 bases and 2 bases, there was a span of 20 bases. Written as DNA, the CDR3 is TGTGCCAGCAGTCCCGACGCTGGCGGAGGGGTCACAGATACGCAGTATTTT. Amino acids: CASSPDAGGGVTDTQYF.

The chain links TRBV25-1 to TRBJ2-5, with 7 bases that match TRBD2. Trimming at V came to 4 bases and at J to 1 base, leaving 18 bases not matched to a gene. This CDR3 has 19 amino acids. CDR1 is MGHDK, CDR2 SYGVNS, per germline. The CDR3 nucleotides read TGTGCCAGCAGTGGGCGAGCAGGGCCTAGGTCTAGCGGCCAAGAGACCCAGTACTTC. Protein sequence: CASSGRAGPRSSGQETQYF.

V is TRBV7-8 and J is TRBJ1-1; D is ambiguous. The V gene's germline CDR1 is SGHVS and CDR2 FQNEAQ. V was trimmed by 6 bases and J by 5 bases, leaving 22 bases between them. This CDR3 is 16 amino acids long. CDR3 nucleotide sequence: TGTGCCAGCAGTCCCCGAACTCTTTTAATGGGAACTGAAGCTTTCTTT. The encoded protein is CASSPRTLLMGTEAFF.

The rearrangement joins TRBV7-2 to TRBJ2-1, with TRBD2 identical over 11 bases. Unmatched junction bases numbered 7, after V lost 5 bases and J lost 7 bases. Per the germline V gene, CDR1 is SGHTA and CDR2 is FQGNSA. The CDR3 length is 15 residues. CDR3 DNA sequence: TGTGCCAGCAGCGCCGTAGCGGGGGGGCGGAATGAGCAGTTCTTC. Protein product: CASSAVAGGRNEQFF.